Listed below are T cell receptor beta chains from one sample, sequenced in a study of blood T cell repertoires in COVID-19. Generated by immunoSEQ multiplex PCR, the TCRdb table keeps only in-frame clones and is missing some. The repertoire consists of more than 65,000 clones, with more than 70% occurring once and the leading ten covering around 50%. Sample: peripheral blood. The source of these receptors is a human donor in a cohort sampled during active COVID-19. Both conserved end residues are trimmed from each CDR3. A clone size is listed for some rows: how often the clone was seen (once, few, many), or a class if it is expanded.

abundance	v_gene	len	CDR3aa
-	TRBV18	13	ASSPWGEQDNEQF
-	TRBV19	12	ASSIADLTGELF
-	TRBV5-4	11	ASSEGQGVIQY
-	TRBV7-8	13	ASSLAGGPTGELF
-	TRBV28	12	ASSLAQGVEKLF
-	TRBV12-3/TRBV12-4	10	ASSSGDYGYT
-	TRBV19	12	ASGLAGSYNEQF
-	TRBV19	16	ASSIRARAGLAYNEQF
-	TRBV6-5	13	ASSTQGLSNQPQH
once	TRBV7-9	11	ASSLEGFTEAF
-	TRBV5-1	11	ASSLEDTYEQY
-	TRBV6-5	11	ASSRDQGQEQF
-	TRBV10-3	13	AISPRTGMNTEAF
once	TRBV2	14	ASSRSGTGGVNGYT
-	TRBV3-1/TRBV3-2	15	ASSQDQGTGGSSPLH
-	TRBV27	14	ASSSSGARPGNTIY
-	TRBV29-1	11	SVRQGRGDTQY
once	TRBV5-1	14	ASSLKGARAYNEQF
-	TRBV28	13	ASSSPEDRGSPLH
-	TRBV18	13	ASSSTDLDRYGYT
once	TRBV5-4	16	ASSLKGGPPSGANVLT
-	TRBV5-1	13	ASSLLAGGTGELF
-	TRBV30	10	AWSVISYGYT
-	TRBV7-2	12	ASSLWTGNTEAF
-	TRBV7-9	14	ASSDRTGTGPYEQY
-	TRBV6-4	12	ASSEGWGDQPQH
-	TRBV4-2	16	ASSPRLIGTGGHYGYT
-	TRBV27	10	ASSSPGYEQF
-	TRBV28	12	ASTSGQGASPLH
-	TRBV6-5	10	ASSLKGYGYT
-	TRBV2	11	ASRTGRYQPQH
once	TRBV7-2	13	ASSSGLAGQETQY
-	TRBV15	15	ATSRVGVGMSYETQY
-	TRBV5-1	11	ASKSGTYYEQY
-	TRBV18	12	ASSGQGAKNEQY
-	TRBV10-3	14	AISPSTGLLNTEAF
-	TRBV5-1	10	ASSGRGEKLF
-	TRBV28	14	ASSTPDSVTYNEQF
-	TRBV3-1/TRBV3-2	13	ASSQVRLYNSPLH
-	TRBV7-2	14	ASSLPLPKAGDEQF
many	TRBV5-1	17	ASSLEVRTGGSGANVLT
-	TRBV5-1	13	ASSLSSGGADTQY
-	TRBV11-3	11	ASSLDPADTQY
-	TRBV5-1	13	ASSLALSSYNEQF
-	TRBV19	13	ASSIVGDRAYEQY